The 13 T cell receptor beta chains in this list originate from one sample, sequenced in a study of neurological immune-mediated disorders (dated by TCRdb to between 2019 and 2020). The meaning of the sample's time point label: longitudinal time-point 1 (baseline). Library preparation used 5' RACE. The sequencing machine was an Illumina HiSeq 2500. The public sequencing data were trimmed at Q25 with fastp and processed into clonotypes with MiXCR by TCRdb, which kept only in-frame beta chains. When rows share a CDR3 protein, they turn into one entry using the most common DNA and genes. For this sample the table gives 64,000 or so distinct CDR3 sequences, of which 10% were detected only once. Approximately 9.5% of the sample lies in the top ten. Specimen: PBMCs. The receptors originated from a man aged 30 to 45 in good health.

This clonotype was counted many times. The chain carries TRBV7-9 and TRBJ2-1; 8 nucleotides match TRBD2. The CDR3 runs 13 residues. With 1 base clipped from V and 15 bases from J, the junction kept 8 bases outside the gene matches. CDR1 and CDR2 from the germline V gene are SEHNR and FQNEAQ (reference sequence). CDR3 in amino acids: CASSLVGGGRGFF. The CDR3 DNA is TGTGCCAGCAGCTTAGTCGGGGGGGGTCGGGGGTTCTTC.

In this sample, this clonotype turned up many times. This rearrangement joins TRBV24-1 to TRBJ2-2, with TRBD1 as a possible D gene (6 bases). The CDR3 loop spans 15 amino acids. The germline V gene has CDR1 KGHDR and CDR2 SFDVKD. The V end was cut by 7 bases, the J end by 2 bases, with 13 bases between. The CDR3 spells CATSRGQINTGELFF. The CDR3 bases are TGTGCCACCAGCAGAGGACAGATTAACACCGGGGAGCTGTTTTTT.

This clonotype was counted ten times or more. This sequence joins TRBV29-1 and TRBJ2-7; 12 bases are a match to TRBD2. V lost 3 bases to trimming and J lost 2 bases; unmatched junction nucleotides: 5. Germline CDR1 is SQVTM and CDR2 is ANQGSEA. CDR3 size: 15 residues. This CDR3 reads CSVEIASGRAYEQYF. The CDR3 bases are TGCAGCGTTGAGATTGCTAGCGGGAGGGCCTACGAGCAGTACTTC.

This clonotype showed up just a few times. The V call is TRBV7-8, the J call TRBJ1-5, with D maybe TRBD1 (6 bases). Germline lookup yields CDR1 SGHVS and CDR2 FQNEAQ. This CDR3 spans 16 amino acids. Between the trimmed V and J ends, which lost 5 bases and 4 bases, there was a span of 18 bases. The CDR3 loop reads CASSLGGAGVNQPQHF. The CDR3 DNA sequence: TGTGCCAGCAGCCTCGGGGGGGCAGGGGTTAATCAGCCCCAGCATTTT.

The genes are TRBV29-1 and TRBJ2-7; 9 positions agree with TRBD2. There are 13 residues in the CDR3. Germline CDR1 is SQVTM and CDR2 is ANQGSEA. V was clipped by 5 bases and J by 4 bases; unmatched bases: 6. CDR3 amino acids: CSVMLAGSYEQYF. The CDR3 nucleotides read TGCAGCGTTATGCTAGCGGGATCGTACGAGCAGTACTTC.

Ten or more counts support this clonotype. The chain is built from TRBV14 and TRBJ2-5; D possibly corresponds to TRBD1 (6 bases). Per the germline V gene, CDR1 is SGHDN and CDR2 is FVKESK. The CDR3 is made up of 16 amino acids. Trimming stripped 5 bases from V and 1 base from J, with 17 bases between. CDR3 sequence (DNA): TGTGCCAGCAGCTCACCGGGACATCCGACCCAAGAGACCCAGTACTTC. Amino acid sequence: CASSSPGHPTQETQYF. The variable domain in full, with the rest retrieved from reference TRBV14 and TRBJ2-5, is EAGVTQFPSHSVIEKGQTVTLRCDPISGHDNLYWYRRVMGKEIKFLLHFVKESKQDESGMPNNRFLAERTGGTYSTLKVQPAELEDSGVYFCASSSPGHPTQETQYFGPGTRLLVL.

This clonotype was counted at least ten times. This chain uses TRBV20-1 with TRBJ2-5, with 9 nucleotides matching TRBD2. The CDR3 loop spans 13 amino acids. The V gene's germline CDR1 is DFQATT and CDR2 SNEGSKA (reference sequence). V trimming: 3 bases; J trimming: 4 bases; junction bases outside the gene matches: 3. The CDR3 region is CSARTSGVETQYF. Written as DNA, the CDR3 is TGCAGTGCTAGGACTAGCGGCGTAGAGACCCAGTACTTC.

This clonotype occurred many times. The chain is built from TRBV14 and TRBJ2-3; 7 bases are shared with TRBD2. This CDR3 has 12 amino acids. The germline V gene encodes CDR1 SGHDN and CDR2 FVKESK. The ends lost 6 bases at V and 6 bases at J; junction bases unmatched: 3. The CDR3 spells CASSRLADTQYF. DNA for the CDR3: TGTGCCAGCAGTCGACTAGCCGATACGCAGTATTTT.

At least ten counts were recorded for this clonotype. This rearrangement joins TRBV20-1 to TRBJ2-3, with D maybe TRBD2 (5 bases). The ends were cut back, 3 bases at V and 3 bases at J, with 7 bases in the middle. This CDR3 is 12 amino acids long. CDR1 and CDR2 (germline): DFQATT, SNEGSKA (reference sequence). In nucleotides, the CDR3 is TGCAGTGCTAGCGGGGTAACAGATACGCAGTATTTT. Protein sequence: CSASGVTDTQYF.

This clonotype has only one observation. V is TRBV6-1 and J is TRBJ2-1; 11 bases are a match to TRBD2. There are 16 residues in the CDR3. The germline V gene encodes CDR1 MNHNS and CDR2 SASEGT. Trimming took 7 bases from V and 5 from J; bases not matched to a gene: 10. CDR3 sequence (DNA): TGTGCCAGCACCCAACGAACTAGCGGGGGAAACAATGAGCAGTTCTTC. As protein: CASTQRTSGGNNEQFF.

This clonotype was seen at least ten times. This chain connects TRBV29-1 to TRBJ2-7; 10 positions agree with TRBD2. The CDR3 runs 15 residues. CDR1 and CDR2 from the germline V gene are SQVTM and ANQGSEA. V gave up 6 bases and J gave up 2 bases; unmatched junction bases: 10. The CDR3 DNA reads TGCAGCGTAGAAACCGGACTAGCGGAAACCTACGAGCAGTACTTC. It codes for CSVETGLAETYEQYF.

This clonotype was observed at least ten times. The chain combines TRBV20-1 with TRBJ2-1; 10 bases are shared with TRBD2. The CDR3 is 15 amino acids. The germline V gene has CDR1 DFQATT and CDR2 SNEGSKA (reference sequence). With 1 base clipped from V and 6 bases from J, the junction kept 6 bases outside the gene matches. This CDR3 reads CSARADSGRSNEQFF. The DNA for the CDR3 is TGCAGTGCTAGAGCCGATAGCGGGAGGTCCAATGAGCAGTTCTTC.

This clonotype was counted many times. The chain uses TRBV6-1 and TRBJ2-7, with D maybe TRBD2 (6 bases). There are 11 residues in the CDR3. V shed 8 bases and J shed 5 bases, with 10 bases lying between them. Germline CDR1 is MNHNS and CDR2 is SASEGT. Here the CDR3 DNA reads TGTGCCAGCGAGCGGGCCGACGAGCAGTACTTC. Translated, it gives CASERADEQYF.